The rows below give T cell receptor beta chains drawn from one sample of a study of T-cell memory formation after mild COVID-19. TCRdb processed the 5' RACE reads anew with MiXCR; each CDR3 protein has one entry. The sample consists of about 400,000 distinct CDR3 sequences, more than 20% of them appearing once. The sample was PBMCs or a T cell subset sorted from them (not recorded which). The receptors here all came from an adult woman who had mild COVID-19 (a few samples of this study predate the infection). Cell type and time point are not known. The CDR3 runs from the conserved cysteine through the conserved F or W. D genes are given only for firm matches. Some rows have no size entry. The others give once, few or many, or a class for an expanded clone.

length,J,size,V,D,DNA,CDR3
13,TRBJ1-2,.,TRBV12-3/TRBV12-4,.,TGTGCCAGCAGTCGGAAGGGGAGCTATGGCTACACCTTC,CASSRKGSYGYTF
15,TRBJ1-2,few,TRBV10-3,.,TGTGCCATCAGTCCCTTTGAGGCGGCGTCGCATGGCTACACCTTC,CAISPFEAASHGYTF
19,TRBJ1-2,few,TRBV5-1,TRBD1,TGCGCCAGCAGCTGGGACAGGTCTACGGCCCGTGGGTTTAACTATGGCTACACCTTC,CASSWDRSTARGFNYGYTF
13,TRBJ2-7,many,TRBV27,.,TGTGCCAGCAGTTTATCGGGAGCCTACGAGCAGTACTTC,CASSLSGAYEQYF
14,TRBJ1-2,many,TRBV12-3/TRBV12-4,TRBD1,TGTGCCAGCAGGGCGACAGGGCTAGGCTATGGCTACACCTTC,CASRATGLGYGYTF
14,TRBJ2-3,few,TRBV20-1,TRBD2,TGCAGTGCTAGAGTTGGCGGGGGGGCAGATACGCAGTATTTT,CSARVGGGADTQYF
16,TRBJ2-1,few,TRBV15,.,TGTGCCACCAGCAGAGAGACCCCTCGCTCCTACAATGAGCAGTTCTTC,CATSRETPRSYNEQFF
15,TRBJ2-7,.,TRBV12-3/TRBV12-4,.,TGTGCCAGCAGTTTAGCGCCAGGAACATACTACGAGCAGTACTTC,CASSLAPGTYYEQYF
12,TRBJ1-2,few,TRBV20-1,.,TGCAGTGCAAAGGACACATACTATGGCTACACCTTC,CSAKDTYYGYTF
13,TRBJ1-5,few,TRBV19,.,TGTGCCAGTAGCATTCAGGGTACTCAGCCCCAGCATTTT,CASSIQGTQPQHF
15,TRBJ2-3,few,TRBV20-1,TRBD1,TGCAGTGCAAGCGGACAGGGCGCGCGGGAAGATACGCAGTATTTT,CSASGQGAREDTQYF
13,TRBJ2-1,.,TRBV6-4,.,TGTGCCAGCAGCCCCCGGGACGCCGGTGAGCAGTTCTTC,CASSPRDAGEQFF
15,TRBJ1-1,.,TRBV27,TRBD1,TGTGCCAGCAGTTCAGGACAGGGGGCGCGCACTGAAGCTTTCTTT,CASSSGQGARTEAFF
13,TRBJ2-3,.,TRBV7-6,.,TGTGCCAGCAGCTTCTTTTTCGCAGATACGCAGTATTTT,CASSFFFADTQYF
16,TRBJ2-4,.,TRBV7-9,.,TGTGCCAGCAGCTTACCCAATGGACACACGGGTAACATTCAGTACTTC,CASSLPNGHTGNIQYF
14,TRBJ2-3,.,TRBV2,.,TGTGCCAGCAGCGAGGGACTTCGCACAGATACGCAGTATTTT,CASSEGLRTDTQYF
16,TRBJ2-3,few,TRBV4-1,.,TGCGCCAGCAGCCAACAGGGGCTAGGTGGAGAGGATACGCAGTATTTT,CASSQQGLGGEDTQYF
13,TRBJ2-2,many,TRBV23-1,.,TGCGCCAGCAGGCAGGGAGACACCGGGGAGCTGTTTTTT,CASRQGDTGELFF
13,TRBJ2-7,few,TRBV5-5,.,TGTGCCAGCCTACGGGACACCGTGTACGAGCAGTACTTC,CASLRDTVYEQYF
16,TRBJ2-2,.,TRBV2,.,TGTGCCAGCAGTGAATGGGCTGGGGGGAACACCGGGGAGCTGTTTTTT,CASSEWAGGNTGELFF
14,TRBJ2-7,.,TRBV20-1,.,TGCAGTGCTGCCACAGTCCGGGGCTCCTACGAGCAGTACTTC,CSAATVRGSYEQYF
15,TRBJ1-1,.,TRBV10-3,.,TGTGCCATCAGTGATATCCAGGGGAGAGGCACTGAAGCTTTCTTT,CAISDIQGRGTEAFF